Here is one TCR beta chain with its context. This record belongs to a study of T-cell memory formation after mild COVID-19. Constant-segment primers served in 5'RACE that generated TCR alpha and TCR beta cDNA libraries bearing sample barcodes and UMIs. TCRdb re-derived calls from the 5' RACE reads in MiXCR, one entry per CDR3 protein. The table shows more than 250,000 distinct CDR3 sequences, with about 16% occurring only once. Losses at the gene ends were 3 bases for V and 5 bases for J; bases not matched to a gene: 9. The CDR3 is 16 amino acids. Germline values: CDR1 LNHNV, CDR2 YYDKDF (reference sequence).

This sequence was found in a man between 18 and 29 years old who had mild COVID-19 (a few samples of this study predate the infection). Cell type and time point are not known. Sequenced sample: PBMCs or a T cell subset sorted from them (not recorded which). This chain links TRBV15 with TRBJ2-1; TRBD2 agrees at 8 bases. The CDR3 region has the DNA TGTGCCACCAGCAGGTCACCGGGACTAGGGGACAATGAGCAGTTCTTC. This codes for CATSRSPGLGDNEQFF.